The clone carrying this T cell receptor (beta chain) has more than one count but fewer than ten. Its cognate antigen is unknown. The entry originates in a study of blood T cells in healthy people across ages. Findings and limits, study-wide: Changes seen in expanded clonotypes were possibly confounded by donor CMV status left unknown.

Alongside a J-beta primer mix, a sample-barcoded 5' primer served in a second PCR lasting about 7 to 11 cycles. TCRdb recomputed calls from the 5' RACE reads with MiXCR, one row per CDR3 protein. The sample contains about 500,000 distinct CDR3 sequences, 24% of which appear only once. Trimming cost V 1 base and J 3 bases; bases outside gene matches: 5. The CDR3 sequence is 15 residues long. Germline V gene data show CDR1 as MDHEN and CDR2 as SYDVKM. The data also belong to a second study, concerning T cells of mothers and their children.

The TCR sequence derives from a boy younger than 18 in good health. The chain recombines TRBV28 with TRBJ2-7, with TRBD1 matching 8 bases. Sample: blood. CDR3 protein: CASSLYTGGSYEQYF. CDR3 nucleotide sequence: TGTGCCAGCAGTTTATATACAGGGGGGAGCTACGAGCAGTACTTC.